This entry is about one T cell receptor (beta chain). The assay was immunoSEQ multiplex PCR, and TCRdb's table has in-frame clones only and misses some. The sample gives approximately 300,000 clones, about 80% of which show up once; more than 15% is in the top ten. This entry is derived from a study of blood T cell repertoires in COVID-19. Germline-derived CDR1 and CDR2 are SGHTA and FQGNSA. The CDR3 sequence is 12 residues long. V was pared by 4 bases and J by 10 bases, with 6 bases of the junction left unmatched. V usage is TRBV7-2 and J usage is TRBJ1-1; 7 bases fit TRBD1. The origin of this receptor is an older person with COVID-19, enrolled during active disease. Sequencing was carried out using peripheral blood. The CDR3 DNA reads TGTGCCAGCAGCTATAGGGGGCTGGTAGCTTTCTTT. Its translation: CASSYRGLVAFF.